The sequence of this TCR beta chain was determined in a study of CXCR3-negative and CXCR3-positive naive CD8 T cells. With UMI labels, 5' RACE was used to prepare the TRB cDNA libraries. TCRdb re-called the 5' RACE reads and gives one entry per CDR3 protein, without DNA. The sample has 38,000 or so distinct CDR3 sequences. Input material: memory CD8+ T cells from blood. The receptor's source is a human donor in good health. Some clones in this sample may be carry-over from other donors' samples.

The CDR3 loop is CSADRVLADTQYF. V gene TRBV20-1 combines with J gene TRBJ2-3. CDR3 length: 13 residues. Germline lookup yields CDR1 DFQATT and CDR2 SNEGSKA (reference sequence).